The clone carrying this T cell receptor beta chain was detected only once. This entry comes from a study of blood T cell repertoires in COVID-19. Study summary: The study drew acute and convalescent COVID-19 samples from the United States, Italy and Spain. T cells, B-cell-depleted T cells, or PBMCs supplied cDNA or gDNA.

The germline gives CDR1 MNHEY, CDR2 SVGAGI. Deletions cut 6 bases from V and 7 bases from J, with 7 bases between. The CDR3 extends over 12 amino acids. Source study methods: Estimation of nucleated cell counts was performed using reference gene primer amplification. Some clones are missing from TCRdb's copy, which holds only in-frame ones; the method was immunoSEQ multiplex PCR. V, J and clone size are those of that table, while D and trimming were read from the DNA. Here the sample spans roughly 200,000 clones, 80% to 90% being singletons. The rearrangement joins TRBV6-5 to TRBJ1-6; D remains unclear. This clonotype was obtained from a man between 35 and 55 years old with active or convalescent COVID-19. Sequenced material: peripheral blood. CDR3 DNA: TGTGCCAGCAGAAGCCCAAATTCACCCCTCCACTTT. Its protein is CASRSPNSPLHF.